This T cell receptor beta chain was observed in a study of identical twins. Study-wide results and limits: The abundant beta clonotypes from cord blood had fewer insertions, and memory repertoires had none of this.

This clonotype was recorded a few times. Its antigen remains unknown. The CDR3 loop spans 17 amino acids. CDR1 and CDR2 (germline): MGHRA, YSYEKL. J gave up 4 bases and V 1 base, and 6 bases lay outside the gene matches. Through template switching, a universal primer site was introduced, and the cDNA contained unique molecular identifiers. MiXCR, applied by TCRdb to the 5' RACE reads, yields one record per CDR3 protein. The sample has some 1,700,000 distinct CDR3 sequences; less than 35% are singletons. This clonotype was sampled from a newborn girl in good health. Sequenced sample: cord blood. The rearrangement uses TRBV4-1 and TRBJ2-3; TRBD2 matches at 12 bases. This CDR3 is CASSQGRLAGGADTQYF. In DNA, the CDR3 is TGCGCCAGCAGCCAAGGTCGGCTAGCGGGAGGGGCAGATACGCAGTATTTT.